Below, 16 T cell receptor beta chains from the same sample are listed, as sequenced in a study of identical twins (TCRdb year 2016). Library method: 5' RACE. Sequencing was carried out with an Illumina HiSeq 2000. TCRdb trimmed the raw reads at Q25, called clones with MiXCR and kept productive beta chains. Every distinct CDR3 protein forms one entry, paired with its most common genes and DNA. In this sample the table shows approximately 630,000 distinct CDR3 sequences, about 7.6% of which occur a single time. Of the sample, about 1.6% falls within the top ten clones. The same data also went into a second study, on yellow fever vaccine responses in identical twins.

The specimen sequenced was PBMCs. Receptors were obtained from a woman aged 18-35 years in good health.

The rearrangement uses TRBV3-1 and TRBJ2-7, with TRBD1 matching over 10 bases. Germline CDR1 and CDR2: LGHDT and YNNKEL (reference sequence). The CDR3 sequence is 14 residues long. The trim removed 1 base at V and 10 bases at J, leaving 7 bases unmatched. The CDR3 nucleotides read TGTGCCAGCAGCCAAGGGAGGGACAGGGGATACCAGTACTTC. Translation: CASSQGRDRGYQYF.

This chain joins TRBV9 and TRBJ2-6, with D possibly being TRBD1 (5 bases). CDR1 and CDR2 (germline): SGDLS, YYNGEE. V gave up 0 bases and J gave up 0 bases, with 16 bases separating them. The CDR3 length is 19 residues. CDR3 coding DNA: TGTGCCAGCAGCGTAGCCCCGGCAGGGATTAACTCTGGGGCCAACGTCCTGACTTTC. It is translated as CASSVAPAGINSGANVLTF.

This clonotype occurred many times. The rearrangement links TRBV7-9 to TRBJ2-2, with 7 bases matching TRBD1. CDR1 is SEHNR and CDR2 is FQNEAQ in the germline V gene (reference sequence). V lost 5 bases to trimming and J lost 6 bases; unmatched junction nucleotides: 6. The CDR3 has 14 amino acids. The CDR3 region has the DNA TGTGCCAGCAGCGAGGGACAGCTCGCCGGGGAGCTGTTTTTT. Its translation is CASSEGQLAGELFF. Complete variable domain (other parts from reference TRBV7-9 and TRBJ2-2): DTGVSQNPRHKITKRGQNVTFRCDPISEHNRLYWYRQTLGQGPEFLTYFQNEAQLEKSRLLSDRFSAERPKGSFSTLEIQRTEQGDSAMYLCASSEGQLAGELFFGEGSRLTVL.

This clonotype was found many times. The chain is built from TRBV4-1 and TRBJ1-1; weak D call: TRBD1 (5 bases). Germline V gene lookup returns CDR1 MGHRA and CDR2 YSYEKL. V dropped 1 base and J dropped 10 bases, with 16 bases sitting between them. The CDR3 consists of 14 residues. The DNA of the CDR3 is TGCGCCAGCAGCCAAGTCGCGCAGACCGGGGGAGCTTTCTTT. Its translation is CASSQVAQTGGAFF.

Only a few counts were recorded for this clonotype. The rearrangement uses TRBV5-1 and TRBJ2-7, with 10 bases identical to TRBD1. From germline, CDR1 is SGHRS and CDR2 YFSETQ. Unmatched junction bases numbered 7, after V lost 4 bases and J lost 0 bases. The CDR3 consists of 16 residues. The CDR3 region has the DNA TGCGCCAGCAGCCCCGACAGGGGGCATAGCTCCTACGAGCAGTACTTC. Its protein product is CASSPDRGHSSYEQYF.

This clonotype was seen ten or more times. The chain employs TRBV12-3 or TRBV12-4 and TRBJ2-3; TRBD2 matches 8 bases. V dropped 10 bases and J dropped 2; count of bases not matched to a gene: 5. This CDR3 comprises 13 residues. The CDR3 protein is CATTSGTTDTQYF. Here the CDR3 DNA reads TGTGCCACTACTAGCGGTACCACAGATACGCAGTATTTT.

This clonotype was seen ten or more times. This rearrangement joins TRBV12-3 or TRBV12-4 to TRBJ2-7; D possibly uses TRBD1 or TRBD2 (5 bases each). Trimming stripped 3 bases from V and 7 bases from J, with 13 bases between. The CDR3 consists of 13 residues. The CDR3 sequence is CASSFKGPTEQYF. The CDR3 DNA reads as TGTGCCAGCAGTTTTAAGGGACCTACGGAGCAGTACTTC.

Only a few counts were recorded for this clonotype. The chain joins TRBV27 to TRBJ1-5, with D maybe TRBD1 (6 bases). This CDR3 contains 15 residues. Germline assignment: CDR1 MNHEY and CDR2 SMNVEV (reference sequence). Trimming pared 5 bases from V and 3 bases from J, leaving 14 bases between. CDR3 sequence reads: CASSPWGQNNQPQHF. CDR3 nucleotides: TGTGCCAGCAGTCCTTGGGGACAAAACAATCAGCCCCAGCATTTT.

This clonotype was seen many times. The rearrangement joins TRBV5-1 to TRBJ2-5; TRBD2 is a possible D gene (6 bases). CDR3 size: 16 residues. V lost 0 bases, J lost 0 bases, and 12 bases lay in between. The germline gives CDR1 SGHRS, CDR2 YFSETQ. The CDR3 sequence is CASSLVGSGNQETQYF. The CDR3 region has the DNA TGCGCCAGCAGCTTGGTTGGTAGCGGCAACCAAGAGACCCAGTACTTC.

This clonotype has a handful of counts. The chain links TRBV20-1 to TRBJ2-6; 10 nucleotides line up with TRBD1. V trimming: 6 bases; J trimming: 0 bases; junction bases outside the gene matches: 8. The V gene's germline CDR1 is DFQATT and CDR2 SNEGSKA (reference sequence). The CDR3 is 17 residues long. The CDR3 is CSAHTGTGVSGANVLTF. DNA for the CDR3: TGCAGTGCCCACACCGGGACAGGGGTCTCTGGGGCCAACGTCCTGACTTTC.

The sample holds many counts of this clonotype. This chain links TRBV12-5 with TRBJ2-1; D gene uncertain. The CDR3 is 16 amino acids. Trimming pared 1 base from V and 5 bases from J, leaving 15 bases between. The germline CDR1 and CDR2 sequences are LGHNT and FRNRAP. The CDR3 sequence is CASGLDPGRRNNEQFF. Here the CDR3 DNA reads TGTGCTAGTGGTTTGGATCCCGGCCGCCGAAACAATGAGCAGTTCTTC. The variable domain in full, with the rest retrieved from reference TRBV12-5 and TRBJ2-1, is DARVTQTPRHKVTEMGQEVTMRCQPILGHNTVFWYRQTMMQGLELLAYFRNRAPLDDSGMPKDRFSAEMPDATLATLKIQPSEPRDSAVYFCASGLDPGRRNNEQFFGPGTRLTVL.

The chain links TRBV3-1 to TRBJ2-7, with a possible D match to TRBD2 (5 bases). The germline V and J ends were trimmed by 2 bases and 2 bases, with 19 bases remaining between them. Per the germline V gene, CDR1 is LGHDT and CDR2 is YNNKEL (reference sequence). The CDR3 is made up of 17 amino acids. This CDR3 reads CASSQISRADLPYEQYF. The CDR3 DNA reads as TGTGCCAGCAGCCAAATTTCGCGGGCAGATCTTCCCTACGAGCAGTACTTC.

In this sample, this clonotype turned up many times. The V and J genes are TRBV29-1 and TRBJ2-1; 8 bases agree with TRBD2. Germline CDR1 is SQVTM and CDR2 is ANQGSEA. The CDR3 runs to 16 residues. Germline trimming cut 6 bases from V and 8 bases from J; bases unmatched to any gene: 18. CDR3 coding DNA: TGCAGCGTAGAACTAGCGGCCCAACCCGTAGGGCATGAGCAGTTCTTC. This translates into CSVELAAQPVGHEQFF.

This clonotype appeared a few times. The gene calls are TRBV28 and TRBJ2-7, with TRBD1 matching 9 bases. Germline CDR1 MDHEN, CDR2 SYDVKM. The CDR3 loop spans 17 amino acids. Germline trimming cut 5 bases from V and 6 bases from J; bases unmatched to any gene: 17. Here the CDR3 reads CASSTPGQGVDGREQYF. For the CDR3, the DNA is TGTGCCAGCAGTACCCCGGGACAGGGTGTCGATGGGCGCGAGCAGTACTTC.

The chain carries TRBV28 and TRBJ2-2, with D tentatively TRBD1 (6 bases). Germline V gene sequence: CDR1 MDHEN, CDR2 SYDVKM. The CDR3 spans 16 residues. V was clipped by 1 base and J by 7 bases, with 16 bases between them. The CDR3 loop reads CASSLYGQYVGGELFF. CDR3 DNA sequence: TGTGCCAGCAGTTTATACGGACAGTACGTTGGCGGGGAGCTGTTTTTT.

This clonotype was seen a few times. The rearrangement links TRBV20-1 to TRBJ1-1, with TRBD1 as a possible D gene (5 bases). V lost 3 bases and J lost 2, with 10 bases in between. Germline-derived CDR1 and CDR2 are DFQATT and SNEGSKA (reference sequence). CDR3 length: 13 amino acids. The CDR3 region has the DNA TGCAGTGCTAGGGGGGGGGTTAACACTGAAGCTTTCTTT. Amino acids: CSARGGVNTEAFF.